The 14 T cell receptor beta chains presented below share a single source sample, sequenced in a study of shared clonotypes between healthy human individuals. CD45RO-negative, CCR7-selected cells formed the naive CD8 fraction, which excluded terminally differentiated effector memory CD45RA+ cells. Sequencing used immunoSEQ multiplex PCR; TCRdb keeps in-frame clones, though not all of them. The sample contains millions of clones, about 93% of which appear only once. Sequenced: naive CD8+ T cells from PBMCs. The source of these receptors is a young man in good health. Some clones in this sample may be carry-over from other donors' samples.

This chain connects TRBV30 to TRBJ1-2; D is uncertain. The CDR3 spans 12 residues. Germline CDR1 GTSNPN, CDR2 SVGIG (reference sequence). Trimming removed 1 base from V and 4 bases from J, with 7 bases in between. For the CDR3, the DNA is TGTGCCTGGAGTGGGGGTTTCTATGGCTACACCTTC. Translation gives CAWSGGFYGYTF.

This chain uses TRBV25-1 with TRBJ2-4; no definite D call. Deletions cut 3 bases from V and 9 bases from J, with 3 bases between. Germline CDR1 MGHDK, CDR2 SYGVNS. This CDR3 region has 10 residues. The CDR3 is CASSDVIQYF. Written as DNA, the CDR3 is TGTGCCAGCAGTGATGTCATTCAGTACTTC.

The chain uses TRBV7-8 and TRBJ2-6; D gene uncertain. The germline V and J ends were trimmed by 1 base and 4 bases, with 8 bases remaining between them. Germline V gene data show CDR1 as SGHVS and CDR2 as FQNEAQ. The CDR3 totals 15 residues. The CDR3 protein is CASSLGLAGANVLTF. As DNA, the CDR3 is TGTGCCAGCAGCTTAGGCCTCGCAGGGGCCAACGTCCTGACTTTC.

This sequence joins TRBV2 and TRBJ1-2; D unclear. This CDR3 comprises 13 residues. Germline V gives CDR1 SNHLY, CDR2 FYNNEI. V was cut by 4 bases and J by 2 bases, with 8 bases left in between. DNA of the CDR3: TGTGCCAGCAGTGGAAGGGTGAACTATGGCTACACCTTC. Translation gives CASSGRVNYGYTF. Complete variable domain (other parts from reference TRBV2 and TRBJ1-2): EPEVTQTPSHQVTQMGQEVILRCVPISNHLYFYWYRQILGQKVEFLVSFYNNEISEKSEIFDDQFSVERPDGSNFTLKIRSTKLEDSAMYFCASSGRVNYGYTFGSGTRLTVV.

The chain recombines TRBV7-9 with TRBJ2-4; D remains ambiguous. CDR1 is SEHNR and CDR2 is FQNEAQ in the germline V gene (reference sequence). V gave up 1 base and J gave up 4 bases, with 8 bases separating them. There are 14 residues in the CDR3. The CDR3 DNA is TGTGCCAGCAGCTTAGGTGACTGGAAAAACATTCAGTACTTC. This sequence encodes CASSLGDWKNIQYF.

V is TRBV7-9 and J is TRBJ2-7, with TRBD2 matching 7 bases. Unmatched junction bases numbered 7, after V lost 2 bases and J lost 3 bases. This CDR3 comprises 15 residues. CDR1 is SEHNR, CDR2 FQNEAQ, per germline (reference sequence). Written as DNA, the CDR3 is TGTGCCAGCAGCTTAAGCGGGCTAGCGGACTACGAGCAGTACTTC. Protein sequence: CASSLSGLADYEQYF.

V and J are TRBV6-4 and TRBJ1-2; D perhaps matches TRBD1 (5 bases). CDR3 length equals 15 residues. Per germline, CDR1 MRHNA and CDR2 SNTAGT. V lost 3 bases, J lost 4 bases, and 15 bases lay in between. The CDR3: CASSEDGGGGYGYTF. Written as DNA, the CDR3 is TGTGCCAGCAGTGAGGACGGCGGGGGGGGCTATGGCTACACCTTC.

A single count supports this clone. The identical CDR3 is also encoded by other nucleotide sequences in the sample. This chain links TRBV7-9 with TRBJ2-7, with D uncertain. V dropped 0 bases and J dropped 4 bases, with 7 bases sitting between them. The CDR3 totals 13 residues. From germline, CDR1 is SEHNR and CDR2 FQNEAQ (reference sequence). The CDR3 nucleotides are TGTGCCAGCAGCTTAGCCACCCTTTACGAGCAGTACTTC. Translation: CASSLATLYEQYF. The full variable domain, rest sourced from reference TRBV7-9 and TRBJ2-7, is DTGVSQNPRHKITKRGQNVTFRCDPISEHNRLYWYRQTLGQGPEFLTYFQNEAQLEKSRLLSDRFSAERPKGSFSTLEIQRTEQGDSAMYLCASSLATLYEQYFGPGTRLTVT.

The chain is built from TRBV7-2 and TRBJ2-3; D remains unclear. Trimming removed 4 bases at V and 5 bases at J, with 19 bases between. Germline V gene data show CDR1 as SGHTA and CDR2 as FQGNSA. The CDR3 is 16 residues long. The DNA of the CDR3 is TGTGCCAGCAGCTGGAGAAGGGCAACCCTGGAAGATACGCAGTATTTT. Translation: CASSWRRATLEDTQYF.

This chain links TRBV29-1 with TRBJ2-1; TRBD1 matches at 8 bases. The CDR3 sequence is 13 residues long. CDR1 and CDR2 (germline): SQVTM, ANQGSEA. J lost 4 bases, V lost 4 bases, and 3 bases had no gene match. This CDR3 is CSVAGGLYNEQFF. In DNA, the CDR3 is TGCAGCGTTGCAGGGGGCCTGTACAATGAGCAGTTCTTC.

The chain combines TRBV7-9 with TRBJ1-4; D remains unclear. Germline CDR1 is SEHNR and CDR2 is FQNEAQ (reference sequence). CDR3 length equals 15 residues. Deletions cut 3 bases from V and 0 bases from J, with 8 bases between. The CDR3 nucleotides read TGTGCCAGCAGCTTGGACTCACCAACTAATGAAAAACTGTTTTTT. Translation gives CASSLDSPTNEKLFF.

The rearrangement uses TRBV28 and TRBJ1-2; TRBD1 is a possible D gene (5 bases). Per the germline V gene, CDR1 is MDHEN and CDR2 is SYDVKM. This CDR3 is built from 13 residues. V lost 5 bases, J lost 3 bases, and 10 bases lay in between. CDR3 sequence: CASSPAGHYGYTF. The CDR3, as DNA: TGTGCCAGCAGTCCAGCGGGGCACTATGGCTACACCTTC.

The gene calls are TRBV7-9 and TRBJ2-1, with 7 bases identical to TRBD1. CDR3 length: 17 residues. The V and J ends lost 5 bases and 0 bases, in that order; junction bases with no gene match: 10. Per the germline V gene, CDR1 is SEHNR and CDR2 is FQNEAQ (reference sequence). The CDR3 region is CASSDGDSPSSYNEQFF. CDR3 nucleotide sequence: TGTGCCAGCAGCGATGGGGACAGTCCGAGCTCCTACAATGAGCAGTTCTTC. Looking up the rest from reference TRBV7-9 and TRBJ2-1 gives the full variable domain: DTGVSQNPRHKITKRGQNVTFRCDPISEHNRLYWYRQTLGQGPEFLTYFQNEAQLEKSRLLSDRFSAERPKGSFSTLEIQRTEQGDSAMYLCASSDGDSPSSYNEQFFGPGTRLTVL.

The rearrangement links TRBV7-9 to TRBJ2-7; TRBD2 agrees at 11 bases. This CDR3 spans 17 amino acids. V dropped 4 bases and J dropped 3; count of bases not matched to a gene: 11. The germline gives CDR1 SEHNR, CDR2 FQNEAQ (reference sequence). This CDR3 reads CASSSAPGLAALYEQYF. DNA for the CDR3: TGTGCCAGCAGCTCCGCTCCGGGACTAGCGGCCCTCTACGAGCAGTACTTC.